The rows below give T cell receptor beta chains drawn from one sample of a study of identical twins. One entry per CDR3 protein results from TCRdb running MiXCR on the 5' RACE reads. This table holds 1.5 million to 2 million distinct CDR3 sequences, under 35% found once. Sequencing used cord blood. Every receptor here comes from a newborn girl in good health. CDR3s include the opening cysteine and the closing phenylalanine or tryptophan. The D gene is left open where the match is weak. Not all rows give a size; the values are once, few, many and, for expanded clones, a class.

v_gene	abundance	j_gene	d_gene	CDR3nt	CDR3aa
TRBV7-9	few	TRBJ1-4	TRBD1	TGTGCCAGCAGCTCCCCCCCGGACAGGGATAATGAAAAACTGTTTTTT	CASSSPPDRDNEKLFF
TRBV25-1	few	TRBJ2-1	-	TGTGCCAGCAGTGCCCCAATCTCAGGGCCTTCCTACAATGAGCAGTTCTTC	CASSAPISGPSYNEQFF
TRBV18	-	TRBJ1-2	-	TGTGCCAGCTCACCCGAACTGGACAGTTGGGGCTACACCTTC	CASSPELDSWGYTF
TRBV20-1	few	TRBJ2-1	-	TGCAGTGCTAGACAGGGGAAGACCTACAATGAGCAGTTCTTC	CSARQGKTYNEQFF
TRBV12-3/TRBV12-4	-	TRBJ1-1	-	TGTGCCAGCAGTCGAAATTCGGTGGGGAGAGCTTTCTTT	CASSRNSVGRAFF
TRBV27	once	TRBJ2-3	TRBD2	TGTGCCAGCAGTTTGTATCGGGGGGGAAGCACAGATACGCAGTATTTT	CASSLYRGGSTDTQYF
TRBV11-1	few	TRBJ2-1	TRBD2	TGTGCCAGCGACTCGGCCCTAGCGGGGTACAATGAGCAGTTCTTC	CASDSALAGYNEQFF
TRBV3-1	-	TRBJ2-1	-	TGTGCCAGCAGCCAAGGGGCCCTGGTGGTGAATGAGCAGTTCTTC	CASSQGALVVNEQFF
TRBV6-5	-	TRBJ2-1	-	TGCGCCAGCAGTTACTCGTTCTCGAGCTCCTACAATGAGCAGTTCTTC	CASSYSFSSSYNEQFF
TRBV10-3	-	TRBJ2-3	-	TGTGCCATCAGTGAGTCGGGTTTTAGCACAGATACGCAGTATTTT	CAISESGFSTDTQYF
TRBV12-3/TRBV12-4	many	TRBJ2-3	-	TGTGCCAGCAGATCCCAGAGCAAAGTGAGCACAGATACGCAGTATTTT	CASRSQSKVSTDTQYF
TRBV20-1	-	TRBJ2-3	-	TGCAGTACACAAGGGGCCATGGTAGATACGCAGTATTTT	CSTQGAMVDTQYF
TRBV12-3/TRBV12-4	many	TRBJ2-7	TRBD1	TGTGCCAGCAGTTTAGTTGGGACAGTCTCCTACGAGCAGTACTTC	CASSLVGTVSYEQYF
TRBV28	few	TRBJ2-1	-	TGTGCCAGCAGTTTAACCTCTGGGCTAGTGAGCAATGAGCAGTTCTTC	CASSLTSGLVSNEQFF
TRBV28	-	TRBJ1-2	-	TGTGTCAGCAGTTCCGTAGGGGATGGCTACACCTTC	CVSSSVGDGYTF
TRBV5-1	-	TRBJ1-4	-	TGCGCCAGCAGCACCGGACAGAATGAAAAACTGTTTTTT	CASSTGQNEKLFF
TRBV12-3/TRBV12-4	-	TRBJ2-7	TRBD2	TGTGCCAGCAGTTTAGGGGCTAGCGGGTTTTACGAGCAGTACTTC	CASSLGASGFYEQYF
TRBV20-1	few	TRBJ2-5	TRBD2	TGCAGTGCCGAAGCGGGGCCAGAGACCCAGTACTTC	CSAEAGPETQYF
TRBV10-3	once	TRBJ2-1	-	TGTGCCATCAGTGTCCAATTACAGGGTTATGAGCAGTTCTTC	CAISVQLQGYEQFF
TRBV2	-	TRBJ1-5	TRBD1	TGTGCCAGCAGTGCGGGACAGGGCCTATATAGCAATCAGCCCCAGCATTTT	CASSAGQGLYSNQPQHF
TRBV7-9	few	TRBJ2-7	TRBD2	TGTGCCAGCAGCTTAAAAGCGGGGCGCCCCTACGAGCAGTACTTC	CASSLKAGRPYEQYF
TRBV7-9	-	TRBJ1-6	-	TGTGCCAGCAGCTTGAAGGAAAATTCAGCCCTCCACTTT	CASSLKENSALHF
TRBV10-2	-	TRBJ1-1	-	TGCGCCAGCAGTGAGTATGAGGGTCGGAGGAACACTGAAGCTTTCTTT	CASSEYEGRRNTEAFF
TRBV6-1	-	TRBJ1-2	-	TGTGCCAGCAGTGAAGACGCAGCCCGAGCCTTATCCAATGGCTACACCTTC	CASSEDAARALSNGYTF
TRBV24-1	few	TRBJ2-7	TRBD2	TGTGCCACCAGTGAGGGCCTAGCGGGAGGGCCAGGCGAGCAGTACTTC	CATSEGLAGGPGEQYF
TRBV20-1	few	TRBJ1-3	-	TGCAGTGCTAGGAAGGGGTCTGGAAACACCATATATTTT	CSARKGSGNTIYF
TRBV4-1	-	TRBJ2-7	-	TGCGCCAGCAGCCAAGTTTCGACAGGCTACGAGCAGTACTTC	CASSQVSTGYEQYF
TRBV6-7	few	TRBJ1-1	-	TGTGCCAGCAGTTACTATGAAGCTTTCTTT	CASSYYEAFF
TRBV6-6	-	TRBJ2-1	-	TGTGCCAGCAGTTACAAGCCAAATGAGCAGTTCTTC	CASSYKPNEQFF
TRBV6-2/TRBV6-3	few	TRBJ1-2	-	TGTGCCAGCAGTTACTCGGGAACCTATGGCTACACCTTC	CASSYSGTYGYTF
TRBV28	-	TRBJ2-7	-	TGTGCCAGCACCGCCGAGAATTACGAGCAGTACTTC	CASTAENYEQYF
TRBV5-1	-	TRBJ2-7	-	TGCGCCAGCAGCTTGGAAGCGACCAGCTCCTACGAGCAGTACTTC	CASSLEATSSYEQYF
TRBV7-2	-	TRBJ1-2	-	TGTGCCAGCAGCTTAAAAGAGACCTATGGCTACACCTTC	CASSLKETYGYTF
TRBV20-1	-	TRBJ2-3	-	TGCAGTGCCTCAACGGAGACGAACACAGATACGCAGTATTTT	CSASTETNTDTQYF
TRBV28	many	TRBJ2-3	TRBD1	TGTGCCAGCAGTTACCCCGGACAGGGAAATAAGCTGGCAGATACGCAGTATTTT	CASSYPGQGNKLADTQYF
TRBV27	few	TRBJ1-2	-	TGTGCCAGCAGTTTAACCGGCAGAACCTTACTCTATGGCTACACCTTC	CASSLTGRTLLYGYTF
TRBV5-1	-	TRBJ1-4	-	TGCGCCAGCAGCCGAAGGCGGGGGGCGGGTGAAAAACTGTTTTTT	CASSRRRGAGEKLFF
TRBV29-1	-	TRBJ2-3	-	TGCAGCGTCAGCGGTCGGGGCACAGATACGCAGTATTTT	CSVSGRGTDTQYF
TRBV7-2	-	TRBJ1-2	TRBD1	TGTGCCAGCAGGGTTACTGGACAGGTGAACTATGGCTACACCTTC	CASRVTGQVNYGYTF
TRBV6-2/TRBV6-3	few	TRBJ2-7	-	TGTGCCAGCAGTTACCGAACGGCGCCGGGCTCCTACGAGCAGTACTTC	CASSYRTAPGSYEQYF
TRBV9	-	TRBJ1-6	-	TGTGCCAGCAGCGGGGACGTCCGTAATTCACCCCTCCACTTT	CASSGDVRNSPLHF
TRBV3-1	many	TRBJ1-2	TRBD1	TGTGCCAGCAGCCTACAACCCGGGACAGGTATCTATGGCTACACCTTC	CASSLQPGTGIYGYTF
TRBV11-1	-	TRBJ2-5	-	TGTGCCAGCAGCTTATCCCCCGGGGAGGGACAAGGGACCCAGTACTTC	CASSLSPGEGQGTQYF
TRBV14	many	TRBJ1-6	TRBD1	TGTGCCAGCAGCCGGACAGGGAATTCACCCCTCCACTTT	CASSRTGNSPLHF
TRBV19	once	TRBJ2-1	TRBD2	TGTGCCAGTAGCATGGGACTACCCCCATACAATGAGCAGTTCTTC	CASSMGLPPYNEQFF
TRBV5-1	-	TRBJ2-7	-	TGCGCCAGCAGCCTTACTCTGTGGAGTGAGCAGTACTTC	CASSLTLWSEQYF
TRBV21-1	few	TRBJ1-1	-	TGTGCCAGCAGCAAAGTTGAGGGGAAAGGGGAGGAGAACACTGAAGCTTTCTTT	CASSKVEGKGEENTEAFF
TRBV12-3/TRBV12-4	-	TRBJ1-1	-	TGTGCCAGCAGTTTGGTCAGGGGTAAGACTGAAGCTTTCTTT	CASSLVRGKTEAFF
TRBV29-1	many	TRBJ1-2	-	TGCAGCGTTGAGGAGTATGGCTACACCTTC	CSVEEYGYTF
TRBV13	-	TRBJ2-7	TRBD1	TGTGCCAGCAGCTTAGAGGGCCAGGGGGCAAGTACTGGGTACAGTGAGCAGTACTTC	CASSLEGQGASTGYSEQYF